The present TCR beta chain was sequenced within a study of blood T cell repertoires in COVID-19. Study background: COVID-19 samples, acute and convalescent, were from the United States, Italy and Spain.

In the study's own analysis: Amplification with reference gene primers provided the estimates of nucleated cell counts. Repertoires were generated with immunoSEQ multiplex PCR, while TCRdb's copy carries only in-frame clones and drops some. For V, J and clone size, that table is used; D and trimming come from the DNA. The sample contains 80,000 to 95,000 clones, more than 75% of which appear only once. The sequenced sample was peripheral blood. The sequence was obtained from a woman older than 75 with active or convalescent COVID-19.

Written as DNA, the CDR3 is TGTGCCAGCAGCCCCCCTCTTTTATCTGACAATGAGCAGTTCTTC. It encodes CASSPPLLSDNEQFF. The chain combines TRBV7-9 with TRBJ2-1; D is unresolved. CDR3 length: 15 residues. Trimming left V 5 bases short and J 5 bases short, with 16 bases between. CDR1 is SEHNR and CDR2 is FQNEAQ in the germline V gene (reference sequence).